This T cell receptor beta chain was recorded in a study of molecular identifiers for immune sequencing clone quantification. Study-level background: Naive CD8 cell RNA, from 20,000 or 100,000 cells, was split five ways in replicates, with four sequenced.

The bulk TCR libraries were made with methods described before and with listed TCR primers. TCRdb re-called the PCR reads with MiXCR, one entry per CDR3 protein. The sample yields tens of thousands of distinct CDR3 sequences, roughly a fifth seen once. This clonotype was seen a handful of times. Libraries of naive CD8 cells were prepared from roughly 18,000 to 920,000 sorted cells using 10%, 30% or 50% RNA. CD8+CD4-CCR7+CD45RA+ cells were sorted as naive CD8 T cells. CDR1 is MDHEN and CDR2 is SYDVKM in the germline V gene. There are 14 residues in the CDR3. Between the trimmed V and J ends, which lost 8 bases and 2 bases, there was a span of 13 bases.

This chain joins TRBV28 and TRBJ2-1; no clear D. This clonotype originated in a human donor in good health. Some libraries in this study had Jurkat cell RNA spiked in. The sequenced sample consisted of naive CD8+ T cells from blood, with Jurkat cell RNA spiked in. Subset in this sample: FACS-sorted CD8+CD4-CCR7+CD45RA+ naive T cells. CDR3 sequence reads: CASSSAITYNEQFF. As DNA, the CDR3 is TGTGCCAGCTCATCAGCGATAACCTACAATGAGCAGTTCTTC.